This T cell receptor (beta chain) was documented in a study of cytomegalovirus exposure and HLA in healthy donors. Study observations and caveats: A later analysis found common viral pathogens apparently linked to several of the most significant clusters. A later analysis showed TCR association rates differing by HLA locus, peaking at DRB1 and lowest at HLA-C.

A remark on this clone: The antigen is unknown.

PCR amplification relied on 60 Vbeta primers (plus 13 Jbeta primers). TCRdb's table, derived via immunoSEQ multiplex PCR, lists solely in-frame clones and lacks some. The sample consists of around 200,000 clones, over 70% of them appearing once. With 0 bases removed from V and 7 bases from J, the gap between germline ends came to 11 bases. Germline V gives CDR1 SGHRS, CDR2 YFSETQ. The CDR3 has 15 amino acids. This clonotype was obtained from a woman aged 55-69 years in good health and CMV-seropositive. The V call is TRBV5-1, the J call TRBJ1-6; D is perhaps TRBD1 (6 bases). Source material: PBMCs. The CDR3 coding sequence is TGCGCCAGCAGCTTGGCTCCAGGACAGAATTCACCCCTCCACTTT. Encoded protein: CASSLAPGQNSPLHF.